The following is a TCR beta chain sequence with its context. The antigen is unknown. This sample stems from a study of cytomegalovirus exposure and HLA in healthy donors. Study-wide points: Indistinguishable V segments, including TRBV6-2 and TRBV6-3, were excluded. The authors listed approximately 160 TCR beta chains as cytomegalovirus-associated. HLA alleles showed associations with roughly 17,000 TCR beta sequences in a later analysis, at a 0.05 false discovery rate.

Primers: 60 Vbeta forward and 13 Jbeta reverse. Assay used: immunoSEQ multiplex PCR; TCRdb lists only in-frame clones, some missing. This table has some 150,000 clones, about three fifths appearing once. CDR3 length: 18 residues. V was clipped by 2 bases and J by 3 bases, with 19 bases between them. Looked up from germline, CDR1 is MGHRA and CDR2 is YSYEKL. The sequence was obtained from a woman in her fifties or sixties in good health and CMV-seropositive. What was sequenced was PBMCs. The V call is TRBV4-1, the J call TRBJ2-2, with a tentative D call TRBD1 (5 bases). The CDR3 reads CASSQTLQDTTDTGELFF. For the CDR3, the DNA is TGCGCCAGCAGCCAAACCCTACAGGATACAACGGACACCGGGGAGCTGTTTTTT.